This T cell receptor (beta chain) was observed in a study of cytomegalovirus exposure and HLA in healthy donors. Study-wide findings and caveats: Owing to their indistinguishability, certain V segments, notably TRBV6-2 and TRBV6-3, were excluded. The study labeled 180 or so TCR beta chains cytomegalovirus-associated. It was likely that a cluster of highly shared sequence variants was a sequencing artifact.

Trimming stripped 6 bases from V and 6 bases from J, with 15 bases between. Looked up from germline, CDR1 is MNHEY and CDR2 is SVGAGI. CDR3 size: 15 residues. This clone was counted between two and nine times. Its antigen is unidentified. Healthy bone marrow donors made up the donor group. 13 Jbeta primers and 60 Vbeta primers were used for the PCR. Repertoires were generated with immunoSEQ multiplex PCR, while TCRdb's copy carries only in-frame clones and drops some. Here the sample spans fewer than 100,000 clones, 60% to 85% being singletons. The sample was PBMCs. This chain connects TRBV6-5 to TRBJ1-6; the D gene is possibly TRBD1 (6 bases). This clonotype was sampled from a man in his sixties in good health and CMV-seropositive. The CDR3 sequence is CASRESQGINSPLHF. The CDR3 coding sequence is TGTGCCAGCAGGGAATCACAGGGAATTAATTCACCCCTCCACTTT.